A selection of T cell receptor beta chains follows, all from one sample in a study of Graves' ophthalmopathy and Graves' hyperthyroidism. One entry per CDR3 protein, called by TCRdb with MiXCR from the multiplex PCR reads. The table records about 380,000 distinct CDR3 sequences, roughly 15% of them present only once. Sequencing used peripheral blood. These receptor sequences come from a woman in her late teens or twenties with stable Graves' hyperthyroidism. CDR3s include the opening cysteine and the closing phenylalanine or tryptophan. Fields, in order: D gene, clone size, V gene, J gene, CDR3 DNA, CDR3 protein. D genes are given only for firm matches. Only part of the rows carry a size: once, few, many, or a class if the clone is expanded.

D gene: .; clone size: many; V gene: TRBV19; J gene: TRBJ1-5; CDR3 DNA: TGTGCCTCCGGGGGCAATCAGCCCCAGCATTTT; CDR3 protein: CASGGNQPQHF
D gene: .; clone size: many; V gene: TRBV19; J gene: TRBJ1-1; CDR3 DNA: TGTGCCAGTAGTTGGCAGTACACTGAAGCTTTCTTT; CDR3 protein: CASSWQYTEAFF
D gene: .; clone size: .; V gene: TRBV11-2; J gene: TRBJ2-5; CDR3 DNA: TGTGCCAGCACTCCCATGGGGGGGCGCGAGACCCAGTACTTC; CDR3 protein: CASTPMGGRETQYF
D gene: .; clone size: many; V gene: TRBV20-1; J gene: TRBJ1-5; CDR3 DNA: TGCAGTGCTGTGGATGGGGGGCAGCCCCAGCATTTT; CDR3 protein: CSAVDGGQPQHF
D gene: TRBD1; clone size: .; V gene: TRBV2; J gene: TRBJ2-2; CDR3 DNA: TGTGCCAGCAGTGAAGCGGGTACAGGGGGCTACACCGGGGAGCTGTTTTTT; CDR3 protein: CASSEAGTGGYTGELFF
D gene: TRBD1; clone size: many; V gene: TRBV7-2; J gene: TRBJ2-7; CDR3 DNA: TGTGCCAGCAGCTCGTACCGGGACAGCTACGAGCAGTACTTC; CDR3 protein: CASSSYRDSYEQYF
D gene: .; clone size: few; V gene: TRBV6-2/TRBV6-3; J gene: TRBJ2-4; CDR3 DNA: TGTGCCAGCCGGGGAGCAGATTGGGACATTCAGTACTTC; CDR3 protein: CASRGADWDIQYF
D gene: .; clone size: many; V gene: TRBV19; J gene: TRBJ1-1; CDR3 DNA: TGTGCCAGTAGTATAGGCCGAAGGGAAGTGAACACTGAAGCTTTCTTT; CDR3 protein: CASSIGRREVNTEAFF
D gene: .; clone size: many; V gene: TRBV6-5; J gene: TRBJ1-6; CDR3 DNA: TGTGCCAGCAGTTATGGTCAGAGCTCCTATAATTCACCCCTCCACTTT; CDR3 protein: CASSYGQSSYNSPLHF
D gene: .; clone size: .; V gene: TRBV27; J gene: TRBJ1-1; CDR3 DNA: TGTGCCAGCAGTTACTTGTGGGTGGACACTGAAGCTTTCTTT; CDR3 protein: CASSYLWVDTEAFF
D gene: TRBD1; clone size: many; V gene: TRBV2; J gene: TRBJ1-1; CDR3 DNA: TGTGCCAGCAGTGAATACAGGGGCGACACTGAAGCTTTCTTT; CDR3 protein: CASSEYRGDTEAFF
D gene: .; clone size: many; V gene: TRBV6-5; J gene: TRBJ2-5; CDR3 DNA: TGTGCCAGCAGTTACTCGGAAGTAGGGGAGACCCAGTACTTC; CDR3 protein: CASSYSEVGETQYF
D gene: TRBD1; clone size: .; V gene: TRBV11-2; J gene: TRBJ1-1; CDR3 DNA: TGTGCCAGCAGCTTAGAGGCAGGGGGTGCGAACACTGAAGCTTTCTTT; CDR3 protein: CASSLEAGGANTEAFF
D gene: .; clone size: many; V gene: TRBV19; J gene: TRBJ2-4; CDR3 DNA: TGTGCCAGTAGTACCCGAAAAGGGACACTAAATGGGTACATTCAGTACTTC; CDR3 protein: CASSTRKGTLNGYIQYF
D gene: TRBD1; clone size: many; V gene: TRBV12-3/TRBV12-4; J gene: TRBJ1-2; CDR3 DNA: TGTGCCAGCAGTCCCCGACAGGGGTCATATGGCTACACCTTC; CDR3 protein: CASSPRQGSYGYTF
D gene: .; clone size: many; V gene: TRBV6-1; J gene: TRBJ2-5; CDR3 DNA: TGTGCCAGCAGTGAACGGGGTCGGGGAGAGACCCAGTACTTC; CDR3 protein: CASSERGRGETQYF
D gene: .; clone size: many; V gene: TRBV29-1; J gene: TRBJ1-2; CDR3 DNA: TGCAGCGTTGTGGTCGAAACAGGCTATGGCTACACCTTC; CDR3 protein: CSVVVETGYGYTF
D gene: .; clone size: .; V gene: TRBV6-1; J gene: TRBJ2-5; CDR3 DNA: TGTGCCAGCACCCCCTGGGGTCGGGGGGAGACCCAGTACTTC; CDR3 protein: CASTPWGRGETQYF
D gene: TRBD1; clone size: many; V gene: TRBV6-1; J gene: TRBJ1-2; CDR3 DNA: TGTGCCAGCAGTGACGCAGGGGGCGCGTTCTATGGCTACACCTTC; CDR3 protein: CASSDAGGAFYGYTF
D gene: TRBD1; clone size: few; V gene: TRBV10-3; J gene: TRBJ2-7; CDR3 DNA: TGTGCCATCATAGGGACAGGGGCTTCCTACGAGCAGTACTTC; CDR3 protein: CAIIGTGASYEQYF
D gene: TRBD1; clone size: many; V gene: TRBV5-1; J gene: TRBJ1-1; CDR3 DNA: TGCGCCAGCAGCCGGACAGGGGGGAAGGACACTGAAGCTTTCTTT; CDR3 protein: CASSRTGGKDTEAFF
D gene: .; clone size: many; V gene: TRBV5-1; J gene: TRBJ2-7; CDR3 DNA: TGCGCCAGCAGCCGGACCGATAGCTCCTACGAGCAGTACTTC; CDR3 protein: CASSRTDSSYEQYF
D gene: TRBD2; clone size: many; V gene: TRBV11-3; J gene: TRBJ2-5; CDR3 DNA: TGTGCCAGCAGCTTAGATCTGCCCCTAGCGGGGGAAGAGACCCAGTACTTC; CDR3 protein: CASSLDLPLAGEETQYF
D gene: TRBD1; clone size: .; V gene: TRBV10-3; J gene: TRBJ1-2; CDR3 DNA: TGTGCCATCAGTGAGGCAAGACAGGGGGCGCATGGCTACACCTTC; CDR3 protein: CAISEARQGAHGYTF
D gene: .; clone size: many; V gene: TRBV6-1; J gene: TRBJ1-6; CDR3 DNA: TGTGCCAGCAGAGACAGGAGCTCCTATAATTCACCCCTCCACTTT; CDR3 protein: CASRDRSSYNSPLHF
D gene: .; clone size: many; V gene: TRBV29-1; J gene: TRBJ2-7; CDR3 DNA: TGCAGCGTTGTGTGGGGTTACGAGCAGTACTTC; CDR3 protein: CSVVWGYEQYF
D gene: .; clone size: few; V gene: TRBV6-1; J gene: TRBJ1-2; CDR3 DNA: TGTGCCAGCAGTCCAGCCGGTACCGGGGCCTATGGCTACACCTTC; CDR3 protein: CASSPAGTGAYGYTF
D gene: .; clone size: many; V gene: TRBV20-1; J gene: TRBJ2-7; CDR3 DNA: TGCAGTGCTATTTCGAAGCGACGGAGCTCCTACGAGCAGTACTTC; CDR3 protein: CSAISKRRSSYEQYF
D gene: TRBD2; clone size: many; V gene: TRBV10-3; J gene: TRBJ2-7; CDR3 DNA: TGTGCCATCAGTGAGTCGCTAGCGGGGGCAGCCTACGAGCAGTACTTC; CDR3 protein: CAISESLAGAAYEQYF
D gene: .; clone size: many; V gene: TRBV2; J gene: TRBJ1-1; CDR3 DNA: TGTGCCAGCAGCCCCGGCCAGGGGAGAGGGAGGACTGAAGCTTTCTTT; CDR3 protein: CASSPGQGRGRTEAFF
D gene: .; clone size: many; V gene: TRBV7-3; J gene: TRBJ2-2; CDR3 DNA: TGTGCCAGCAGCGCCTACAGGGTCCCCGGGGAGCTGTTTTTT; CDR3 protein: CASSAYRVPGELFF
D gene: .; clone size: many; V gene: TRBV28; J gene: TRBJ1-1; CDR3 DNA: TGTGCCAGCAGCTTTATTCGGATGAACACTGAAGCTTTCTTT; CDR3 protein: CASSFIRMNTEAFF
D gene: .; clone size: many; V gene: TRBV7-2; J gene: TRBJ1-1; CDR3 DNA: TGTGCCAGCAGCTTAGCGACAGAGACTGAAGCTTTCTTT; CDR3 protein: CASSLATETEAFF
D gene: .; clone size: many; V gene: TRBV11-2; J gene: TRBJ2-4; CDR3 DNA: TGTGCCAGCAGCTCCAGACAGAAAAACATTCAGTACTTC; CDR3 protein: CASSSRQKNIQYF
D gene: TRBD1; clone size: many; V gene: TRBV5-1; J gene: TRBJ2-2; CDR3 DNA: TGCGCCAGCAGCGTACGACAGGGTTCGAGCACCGGGGAGCTGTTTTTT; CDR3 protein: CASSVRQGSSTGELFF
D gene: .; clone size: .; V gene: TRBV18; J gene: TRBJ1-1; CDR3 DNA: TGTGCCAGCTCAACTCCGGGACGGCATGAAGCTTTCTTT; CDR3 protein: CASSTPGRHEAFF
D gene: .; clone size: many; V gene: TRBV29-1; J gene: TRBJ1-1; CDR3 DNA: TGCAGCGAACGACAGTTTATGCGGACTGAAGCTTTCTTT; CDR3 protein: CSERQFMRTEAFF
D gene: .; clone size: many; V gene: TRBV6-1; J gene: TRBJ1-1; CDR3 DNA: TGTGCCAGCAGTGAAATAGCGATGCCGAACACTGAAGCTTTCTTT; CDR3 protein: CASSEIAMPNTEAFF
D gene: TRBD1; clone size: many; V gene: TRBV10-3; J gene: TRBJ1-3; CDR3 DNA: TGTGCCATCACCGGGACAGGGAAAGGAAACACCATATATTTT; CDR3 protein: CAITGTGKGNTIYF
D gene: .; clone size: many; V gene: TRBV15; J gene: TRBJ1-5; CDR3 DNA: TGTGCCACCAGTGATTTTCCATCAGGAGGTCAGCCCCAGCATTTT; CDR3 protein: CATSDFPSGGQPQHF